Below, 8 T cell receptor beta chains from the same sample are listed, as sequenced in a study of identical twins. TCRdb reprocessed the 5' RACE reads via MiXCR and lists one record per CDR3 protein. The sample has about 200,000 distinct CDR3 sequences, approximately 10% seen once. The specimen was memory T cells sorted from blood. The origin of the receptors is a man in his fifties or sixties in good health.

The chain carries TRBV2 and TRBJ2-5; D is perhaps TRBD1 (6 bases). Germline V gene data show CDR1 as SNHLY and CDR2 as FYNNEI. V lost 0 bases to trimming and J lost 4 bases, with 12 bases between them. The CDR3 has 15 amino acids. CDR3 region: CASSEANQGLETQYF. DNA for the CDR3: TGTGCCAGCAGTGAAGCCAACCAGGGGCTAGAGACCCAGTACTTC.

This rearrangement joins TRBV20-1 to TRBJ1-2, with D possibly matching TRBD1 (5 bases). V lost 6 bases, J lost 3 bases, and 17 bases lay in between. This CDR3 contains 14 residues. CDR1 and CDR2 from the germline V gene are DFQATT and SNEGSKA (reference sequence). The CDR3 DNA sequence: TGCAGTGCCCCCGGGCAGGGAGGTGACTATGGCTACACCTTC. This gives the protein CSAPGQGGDYGYTF.

In this sample, this clonotype turned up a few times. The chain links TRBV29-1 to TRBJ2-1; TRBD1 agrees at 9 bases. The V and J ends lost 4 bases and 4 bases, in that order; junction bases with no gene match: 5. The CDR3 spans 14 residues. The germline gives CDR1 SQVTM, CDR2 ANQGSEA. CDR3 bases: TGCAGCGTTGTTGGGACAGGGATGTACAATGAGCAGTTCTTC. It yields the protein CSVVGTGMYNEQFF.

At least ten counts were recorded for this clonotype. The chain recombines TRBV11-2 with TRBJ2-1; D is uncertain. Germline V gives CDR1 SGHAT, CDR2 FQNNGV. The CDR3 is made up of 14 amino acids. Trimming removed 4 bases at V and 7 bases at J, with 14 bases between. DNA for the CDR3: TGTGCCAGCAGCTCCCTCAGATGGCCAAATGAGCAGTTCTTC. Translation: CASSSLRWPNEQFF.

This clonotype occurred many times. The gene calls are TRBV5-1 and TRBJ1-4, with TRBD1 matching 7 bases. The CDR3 covers 14 residues. CDR1 is SGHRS and CDR2 is YFSETQ in the germline V gene. The ends lost 0 bases at V and 5 bases at J; junction bases unmatched: 1. CDR3 in amino acids: CASSLGQGNEKLFF. CDR3 nucleotides: TGCGCCAGCAGCTTGGGACAGGGAAATGAAAAACTGTTTTTT.

This clonotype has more than one count but fewer than ten. This chain connects TRBV28 to TRBJ2-1; no definite D call. This CDR3 comprises 12 residues. Trimming shortened V by 5 bases and J by 6 bases, and 8 bases separated the two germline ends. Per the germline V gene, CDR1 is MDHEN and CDR2 is SYDVKM. CDR3 in DNA: TGTGCCAGCAGTGTAACTTTCAATGAGCAGTTCTTC. It yields the protein CASSVTFNEQFF.

Only a few counts were recorded for this clonotype. The rearrangement uses TRBV20-1 and TRBJ2-2; D not certain. Trimming cost V 0 bases and J 0 bases, with 5 bases left between them. CDR3 length: 14 amino acids. Germline lookup yields CDR1 DFQATT and CDR2 SNEGSKA (reference sequence). CDR3 sequence reads: CSARDGANTGELFF. The CDR3 nucleotides read TGCAGTGCTAGAGATGGGGCGAACACCGGGGAGCTGTTTTTT.

The chain uses TRBV24-1 and TRBJ1-2; TRBD1 agrees at 12 bases. The CDR3 runs to 21 residues. Germline V CDR1 and CDR2: KGHDR, SFDVKD. The ends lost 3 bases at V and 8 bases at J; junction bases unmatched: 24. Written as DNA, the CDR3 is TGTGCCACCAGTGATACAGCCCCCGGGACAGGGGGCGAATGGAATAGGTACGGCTACACCTTC. It translates to CATSDTAPGTGGEWNRYGYTF.